These T cell receptor beta chains were read from a single sample in a study of beta chain features in type 1 diabetes. The table came from immunoSEQ multiplex PCR; TCRdb's copy has only in-frame clones and leaves some out. The sample includes some 150,000 clones, about 10% of them seen just once. The specimen sequenced was naive CD4+ T cells from blood. The receptors were gathered from a man aged 18 to 29 in good health. CDR3s include the opening cysteine and the closing phenylalanine or tryptophan. A D gene is named only where the DNA matches it firmly. Clone size is shown for a subset of rows, as once, few, many or a class of expanded clone.

V gene: TRBV11-2; D gene: .; J gene: TRBJ2-7; clone size: few; CDR3 DNA: TGTGCCAGCAGCCCCAGGGGCGACGAGCAGTACTTC; CDR3 protein: CASSPRGDEQYF
V gene: TRBV6-1; D gene: TRBD2; J gene: TRBJ2-3; clone size: .; CDR3 DNA: TGTGCCAGCAGGGAGACTAGCGGGGACACAGATACGCAGTATTTT; CDR3 protein: CASRETSGDTDTQYF
V gene: TRBV7-9; D gene: .; J gene: TRBJ2-2; clone size: .; CDR3 DNA: TGTGCCAGCAGCTTATCCCGGGTGGGGAACACCGGGGAGCTGTTTTTT; CDR3 protein: CASSLSRVGNTGELFF
V gene: TRBV10-3; D gene: TRBD2; J gene: TRBJ2-3; clone size: .; CDR3 DNA: TGTGCCATCAGCCCGGGAGCGGGGGGGCTAGATACGCAGTATTTT; CDR3 protein: CAISPGAGGLDTQYF
V gene: TRBV18; D gene: .; J gene: TRBJ1-5; clone size: .; CDR3 DNA: TGTGCCAGCTCACCACCGTATAGCAATCAGCCCCAGCATTTT; CDR3 protein: CASSPPYSNQPQHF
V gene: TRBV5-1; D gene: TRBD1; J gene: TRBJ1-2; clone size: few; CDR3 DNA: TGCGCCAGCAGCTGGGGACAGGGAAGTGGCTACACCTTC; CDR3 protein: CASSWGQGSGYTF
V gene: TRBV4-3; D gene: .; J gene: TRBJ2-7; clone size: .; CDR3 DNA: TGCGCCAGCAGCCAACAGGGGCATTCCTACGAGCAGTACTTC; CDR3 protein: CASSQQGHSYEQYF
V gene: TRBV9; D gene: TRBD2; J gene: TRBJ2-5; clone size: .; CDR3 DNA: TGTGCCAGCAGCCTTGGGACTAGCGGGGTTCAAGAGACCCAGTACTTC; CDR3 protein: CASSLGTSGVQETQYF
V gene: TRBV7-9; D gene: TRBD2; J gene: TRBJ2-3; clone size: few; CDR3 DNA: TGTGCCAGCAGCCCTAGGGGACTAGCGGGGTCAGATACGCAGTATTTT; CDR3 protein: CASSPRGLAGSDTQYF
V gene: TRBV7-9; D gene: TRBD1; J gene: TRBJ1-3; clone size: .; CDR3 DNA: TGTGCCAGCAGCTCCTCCCGGGACAGGGTGAACACCATATATTTT; CDR3 protein: CASSSSRDRVNTIYF
V gene: TRBV7-9; D gene: .; J gene: TRBJ2-4; clone size: .; CDR3 DNA: TGTGCCAGCAGCCAGGCGGGGTTGGACATTCAGTACTTC; CDR3 protein: CASSQAGLDIQYF
V gene: TRBV6-5; D gene: TRBD1; J gene: TRBJ1-1; clone size: .; CDR3 DNA: TGTGCCAGCAGTTACCCGGGACAGGGTAAAAAAGCTTTCTTT; CDR3 protein: CASSYPGQGKKAFF
V gene: TRBV4-3; D gene: .; J gene: TRBJ2-2; clone size: few; CDR3 DNA: TGCGCCAGCAGCCAAGGAGGTCCCTCGGGACAGAACACCGGGGAGCTGTTTTTT; CDR3 protein: CASSQGGPSGQNTGELFF
V gene: TRBV25-1; D gene: .; J gene: TRBJ1-1; clone size: .; CDR3 DNA: TGTGCCAGCACTACCCTCGCGGGAAAGAACACTGAAGCTTTCTTT; CDR3 protein: CASTTLAGKNTEAFF
V gene: TRBV5-1; D gene: TRBD1; J gene: TRBJ1-1; clone size: .; CDR3 DNA: TGCGCCAGCAGCTTACAGGGGGGGACTGAAGCTTTCTTT; CDR3 protein: CASSLQGGTEAFF
V gene: TRBV11-2; D gene: TRBD2; J gene: TRBJ2-1; clone size: few; CDR3 DNA: TGTGCCAGCAGCCCGAGCCCTCGACTAGCGGGGAGATACAATGAGCAGTTCTTC; CDR3 protein: CASSPSPRLAGRYNEQFF
V gene: TRBV28; D gene: TRBD1; J gene: TRBJ1-5; clone size: few; CDR3 DNA: TGTGCCAGCAGTTTAAGGGCCGGGACAGCGTTTAGCAATCAGCCCCAGCATTTT; CDR3 protein: CASSLRAGTAFSNQPQHF
V gene: TRBV4-1; D gene: .; J gene: TRBJ2-1; clone size: many; CDR3 DNA: TGCGCCAGCAGCCACCCCCTAGATGAGCAGTTCTTC; CDR3 protein: CASSHPLDEQFF
V gene: TRBV7-9; D gene: .; J gene: TRBJ2-2; clone size: few; CDR3 DNA: TGTGCCAGCAGCTCTCGCGGGAACACCGGGGAGCTGTTTTTT; CDR3 protein: CASSSRGNTGELFF
V gene: TRBV5-1; D gene: TRBD1; J gene: TRBJ2-7; clone size: few; CDR3 DNA: TGCGCCAGCAGCTTGGAGGGACAGGGACCCTACGAGCAGTACTTC; CDR3 protein: CASSLEGQGPYEQYF
V gene: TRBV7-2; D gene: TRBD1; J gene: TRBJ2-3; clone size: many; CDR3 DNA: TGTGCCAGCAGCTGGACAGGGATAGATACGCAGTATTTT; CDR3 protein: CASSWTGIDTQYF
V gene: TRBV7-2; D gene: TRBD2; J gene: TRBJ2-5; clone size: many; CDR3 DNA: TGTGCCAGCGCCGGGGGGAATGAAGAGACCCAGTACTTC; CDR3 protein: CASAGGNEETQYF
V gene: TRBV5-1; D gene: .; J gene: TRBJ2-2; clone size: .; CDR3 DNA: TGCGCCAGCACGAAGTCGCCAGGAAACACCGGGGAGCTGTTTTTT; CDR3 protein: CASTKSPGNTGELFF
V gene: TRBV29-1; D gene: .; J gene: TRBJ2-5; clone size: .; CDR3 DNA: TGCAGCGTCCAACCCCTGGTAGGGGTCGAGACCCAGTACTTC; CDR3 protein: CSVQPLVGVETQYF
V gene: TRBV7-9; D gene: .; J gene: TRBJ1-1; clone size: many; CDR3 DNA: TGTGCCAGCAGCCCGCGGGGAGTCGACCCTGAAGAAGCTTTCTTT; CDR3 protein: CASSPRGVDPEEAFF
V gene: TRBV10-3; D gene: .; J gene: TRBJ1-3; clone size: few; CDR3 DNA: TGTGCCATCAGTGACGGTTCTGGAAACACCATATATTTT; CDR3 protein: CAISDGSGNTIYF
V gene: TRBV5-1; D gene: .; J gene: TRBJ2-3; clone size: few; CDR3 DNA: TGCGCCAGCAGCCAGCGACAGGGCACAGATACGCAGTATTTT; CDR3 protein: CASSQRQGTDTQYF
V gene: TRBV4-2; D gene: .; J gene: TRBJ1-5; clone size: few; CDR3 DNA: TGTGCCAGCAGCCAAGACAGAGGCCATCGGGCCCAGCATTTT; CDR3 protein: CASSQDRGHRAQHF
V gene: TRBV5-1; D gene: TRBD2; J gene: TRBJ2-5; clone size: .; CDR3 DNA: TGCGCCAGCAGGTTTCTAGCGGGGGGGCCGGAGACCCAGTACTTC; CDR3 protein: CASRFLAGGPETQYF
V gene: TRBV6-5; D gene: TRBD1; J gene: TRBJ2-7; clone size: .; CDR3 DNA: TGTGCCAGCAGTTACTCGCCCGGGACAGTCTCCTACGAGCAGTACTTC; CDR3 protein: CASSYSPGTVSYEQYF
V gene: TRBV20-1; D gene: .; J gene: TRBJ2-7; clone size: few; CDR3 DNA: TGCAGTGCTAACAGGGCCTACGAGCAGTACTTC; CDR3 protein: CSANRAYEQYF
V gene: TRBV19; D gene: TRBD2; J gene: TRBJ2-6; clone size: .; CDR3 DNA: TGTGCCAGTATCACCCCCGTCGGGGGGGCTGGGGCCAACGTCCTGACTTTC; CDR3 protein: CASITPVGGAGANVLTF
V gene: TRBV7-9; D gene: .; J gene: TRBJ1-2; clone size: .; CDR3 DNA: TGTGCCAGCAGCCCTCAGGGAGGCGACTATGGCTACACCTTC; CDR3 protein: CASSPQGGDYGYTF
V gene: TRBV5-1; D gene: .; J gene: TRBJ1-4; clone size: .; CDR3 DNA: TGCGCCAGCAGCCTCATTGTGGGCGCGGGGGTCGAAAAACTGTTTTTT; CDR3 protein: CASSLIVGAGVEKLFF
V gene: TRBV7-9; D gene: TRBD1; J gene: TRBJ2-7; clone size: .; CDR3 DNA: TGTACCAGCAGCCGGTGGGACAGGGACGAGCAGTACTTC; CDR3 protein: CTSSRWDRDEQYF
V gene: TRBV19; D gene: TRBD2; J gene: TRBJ2-2; clone size: .; CDR3 DNA: TGTGCCAGTAGTAAGGGACTAGCGGGGAACACCGGGGAGCTGTTTTTT; CDR3 protein: CASSKGLAGNTGELFF
V gene: TRBV6-5; D gene: .; J gene: TRBJ2-7; clone size: few; CDR3 DNA: TGTGCCAGCAGTTACCAGGGATCCTACGAGCAGTACTTC; CDR3 protein: CASSYQGSYEQYF
V gene: TRBV11-3; D gene: TRBD2; J gene: TRBJ2-3; clone size: .; CDR3 DNA: TGTGCCAGCAGTCCTAGCGGACGCACAGATACGCAGTATTTT; CDR3 protein: CASSPSGRTDTQYF
V gene: TRBV10-3; D gene: TRBD1; J gene: TRBJ2-7; clone size: few; CDR3 DNA: TGTGCCATCAGGGACAGGGCAGAGCAGTACTTC; CDR3 protein: CAIRDRAEQYF
V gene: TRBV5-4; D gene: .; J gene: TRBJ2-2; clone size: .; CDR3 DNA: TGTGCCAGCAGCTTGTCGCAGACGAACACCGGGGAGCTGTTTTTT; CDR3 protein: CASSLSQTNTGELFF
V gene: TRBV6-5; D gene: .; J gene: TRBJ1-4; clone size: .; CDR3 DNA: TGTGCCAGCAGTTACTCGAGAGGTCCCAATGAAAAACTGTTTTTT; CDR3 protein: CASSYSRGPNEKLFF
V gene: TRBV4-2; D gene: .; J gene: TRBJ1-1; clone size: .; CDR3 DNA: TGTGCCAGCAGCCAATTACAGGGGAACACTGAAGCTTTCTTT; CDR3 protein: CASSQLQGNTEAFF
V gene: TRBV6-5; D gene: .; J gene: TRBJ2-2; clone size: few; CDR3 DNA: TGTGCCAGCAGTTACTCGGGGCGGTTGAACACCGGGGAGCTGTTTTTT; CDR3 protein: CASSYSGRLNTGELFF
V gene: TRBV5-1; D gene: TRBD2; J gene: TRBJ2-1; clone size: few; CDR3 DNA: TGCGCCAGCAGCTTGGTCCTAGCGGGGAATAATGAGCAGTTCTTC; CDR3 protein: CASSLVLAGNNEQFF
V gene: TRBV7-3; D gene: TRBD1; J gene: TRBJ1-6; clone size: .; CDR3 DNA: TGTGCCAGCAGCCTCGGACAGGCGGGGAATTCACCCCTCCACTTT; CDR3 protein: CASSLGQAGNSPLHF
V gene: TRBV7-6; D gene: .; J gene: TRBJ2-5; clone size: few; CDR3 DNA: TGTGCCAGCAGCTTACTCTCCAGAAGGAGTACCCAGTACTTC; CDR3 protein: CASSLLSRRSTQYF
V gene: TRBV9; D gene: TRBD1; J gene: TRBJ2-1; clone size: .; CDR3 DNA: TGTGCCAGCAGCACAGGGGGCCGATCCTACAATGAGCAGTTCTTC; CDR3 protein: CASSTGGRSYNEQFF
V gene: TRBV18; D gene: .; J gene: TRBJ1-4; clone size: few; CDR3 DNA: TGTGCCAGCTCACCACCTGCCGGTAATGAAAAACTGTTTTTT; CDR3 protein: CASSPPAGNEKLFF
V gene: TRBV2; D gene: TRBD2; J gene: TRBJ2-5; clone size: .; CDR3 DNA: TGTGCCAGCAGCGAAATACTAGCGGAAGAGACCCAGTACTTC; CDR3 protein: CASSEILAEETQYF
V gene: TRBV6-1; D gene: TRBD1; J gene: TRBJ1-2; clone size: few; CDR3 DNA: TGTGCCAGCAGGGAGACAGGGGCCAACTATGGCTACACCTTC; CDR3 protein: CASRETGANYGYTF
V gene: TRBV7-2; D gene: TRBD2; J gene: TRBJ2-3; clone size: .; CDR3 DNA: TGTGCCAGCAGCCTACTAGCGGGGAGCACAGATACGCAGTATTTT; CDR3 protein: CASSLLAGSTDTQYF
V gene: TRBV5-1; D gene: .; J gene: TRBJ1-3; clone size: .; CDR3 DNA: TGCGCCAGCAGCAAGGACTCACAGAACACCATATATTTT; CDR3 protein: CASSKDSQNTIYF
V gene: TRBV11-3; D gene: TRBD1; J gene: TRBJ1-4; clone size: .; CDR3 DNA: TGTGCCAGCAGTCCGGGACAGGGTGATGAAAAACTGTTTTTT; CDR3 protein: CASSPGQGDEKLFF
V gene: TRBV28; D gene: TRBD1; J gene: TRBJ1-3; clone size: many; CDR3 DNA: TGTGCCACCAAAGGACAGGCCTCTGGAAACACCATATATTTT; CDR3 protein: CATKGQASGNTIYF
V gene: TRBV6-1; D gene: .; J gene: TRBJ2-1; clone size: few; CDR3 DNA: TGTGCCAGCAGTGATTCACGAATCGGTGAGCAGTTCTTC; CDR3 protein: CASSDSRIGEQFF
V gene: TRBV5-1; D gene: .; J gene: TRBJ2-7; clone size: .; CDR3 DNA: TGCGCCAGCAGCCGGTGGACAAGGTCCTCCTACGAGCAGTACTTC; CDR3 protein: CASSRWTRSSYEQYF
V gene: TRBV18; D gene: .; J gene: TRBJ1-1; clone size: few; CDR3 DNA: TGTGCCAGCTCTTCAGGCGACACTGAAGCTTTCTTT; CDR3 protein: CASSSGDTEAFF